This T cell receptor (beta chain) is from a study of cytomegalovirus exposure and HLA in healthy donors (dated by TCRdb to the late 2010s). With respect to the entire study: In an earlier analysis of around 540 of the donors, 250 to 350 Gb of sequence data and some 100 million unique TCR beta sequences from about 190 million T cells were reported. Approximately 300 gigabases of sequencing data and approximately 91 million unique TCR sequences made up an early release that covered some 640 HLA-typed donors. The genetic ancestry cluster associated with self-reported Caucasian donors included 70% to 85% of the 300 to 400 genotyped donors. The study aimed to test whether signatures of past pathogen exposure could be identified by cataloging public T cell receptors. The T cell repertoires of 666 subjects were profiled by immunosequencing and related to cytomegalovirus serostatus. In addition to the first cohort of around 670 subjects, a separate validation cohort of over 90 different subjects was used. High-throughput TCR immunosequencing, statistical association of individual TCRs with disease status, and machine learning were combined to predict cytomegalovirus infection status. A later analysis re-analyzed previously published TCR beta repertoires from roughly 600 donors and added high-resolution HLA genotyping to study TCR occurrence patterns. In the later analysis, no new phenotypic data were used to find candidate immune exposures; instead, reliance was placed on TCR beta sequences and their occurrence across donors. To decide whether each TCR beta V gene segment behaved as functional or pseudogenic, an earlier analysis of fewer than 750 of the donors relied on high-throughput TCR beta sequencing. Alongside the repertoire data, information on donor age, sex, ethnicity and CMV serostatus was compiled. A later genetic analysis took genome-wide SNP genotypes for about 65% of the 666 donors and used that subset as a discovery cohort. Every discovery cohort repertoire had been produced on one sequencing platform. Both class I and class II loci were covered by HLA typing, at four-digit resolution. Typing coverage varied by locus: roughly 620-630 donors for A, B, C, DRB1 and DQB1; approximately 520 for DQA1; approximately 570 for DPA1; roughly 450 for DPB1. Four or five DR-DQ haplotypes were handled as single units for association and clustering because linkage in the cohort was strong. Among about 400 genotyped donors of the cohort, an average of roughly 230,000 unique TCR beta nucleotide sequences was sequenced per donor, of which about 19% were non-productive.

Looking up the germline V gene yields CDR1 SGHRS and CDR2 YFSETQ. V ends up 4 bases short and J 1 base short, with an unmatched junction base count of 7. From cysteine to phenylalanine, the CDR3 is 15 amino acids long. The entry retains the CDR3 DNA only, 45 bases that are in frame from base 1. The library was prepared using the immunoSEQ multiplex PCR assay. A mixture of 60 forward primers for TCR Vbeta segments and 13 reverse primers for TCR Jbeta segments was used in the multiplex PCR. Amplification of the CDR3 region of rearranged TCR beta genes was performed with a multiplex PCR assay on genomic DNA. Amplified TCR beta libraries were sequenced as 87-base-pair reads on the Illumina HiSeq System. In the original analysis: A later analysis counted about 82 million unique TCR beta chains across the 650 to 700 repertoires, and around 12 million of these chains were shared by at least two donors. Raw reads were error-corrected and collapsed into unique sequences with a nearest-neighbor algorithm that merged closely related sequences to remove PCR and sequencing errors. Alignment of CDR3 sequences to IMGT reference sequences was used to assign V, D and J gene segments. For a sequence to be retained, a match of at least six nucleotides was required to both a V gene segment and a J gene segment. A rearrangement was called productive if the CDR3 had no stop codons and remained in frame with V and J, and every other rearrangement was called non-productive. Following IMGT convention, CDR3 was defined as the stretch from the second conserved V-encoded cysteine up to the conserved J-encoded phenylalanine. The earlier analysis of approximately 500 of the donors excluded sequences that lacked an unambiguous match to a single V gene segment. An earlier analysis of several hundred of the donors called V segments functional above 56.7% productive rearrangements and segregating when the between-donor standard deviation exceeded 5%. A statistical classification framework was built for diagnosing cytomegalovirus status from the catalog of TCR beta chain sequences. In a later analysis, TCR nucleotide sequences were compared against IMGT/GENE-DB human TR gene sequences so that V and J genes could be assigned. A later analysis assigned CDR3 sequences and most-parsimonious VDJ recombination scenarios with the TCRdist pipeline. In a later analysis, each TCR beta chain was defined by its CDR3 amino acid sequence together with its V-gene family, and reads without a unique V-gene family were excluded. A later analysis removed 592 highly shared, low-generation-probability nucleotide sequences to deal with suspected cross-contamination and a sequencing artifact. A later analysis calculated a clonal expansion index for each public chain from normalized within-repertoire ranks of inferred template counts. Generation probabilities in a later analysis came from a VDJ recombination model fitted to out-of-frame rearrangements, and those results were checked against IGoR. Hypergeometric tests were used in a later analysis to score TCR-TCR, TCR-HLA and TCR-CMV co-occurrence, with a repertoire-size bias correction applied to the TCR pairs. To estimate false discovery rates, a later analysis permuted the HLA or CMV assignments 20 times. In a later analysis, co-occurring TCRs were grouped with DBSCAN, and TCRdist sequence similarity was added when clustering was performed within HLA-allele-positive subsets. Co-occurrence clustering excluded repertoires with fewer than 30,000 or more than 120,000 public chains, plus five with anomalous nucleotide sharing. TCRdb carries this immuneACCESS record with in-frame sequences only. Its versions omit some clonotypes, under half of them owing to an unresolved V gene in the studies checked, with the rest unexplained. V, J and clone size were drawn from that table, and D and trimming were deduced from the DNA. This sample lists approximately 120,000 clones; about 80% were detected once. More than 2% of the sample lies in the top ten.

This clone was counted once. The target of this receptor is not known. The sample holds no much larger clone one base away, and base qualities are not on file. What the study reported, not specific to this receptor: Some 15 rarely observed V segments, including chromosome 9 orphons, were excluded from the earlier analysis of approximately 500 of the donors because counts were too low. While some public TCRs were present in many individuals, most TCR sequences turned up only very rarely across donors. In a later genetic analysis, fewer N-insertions in productive TCRs were reported among donors in an Asian-associated ancestry cluster than the roughly 640-donor mean. In both the original and validation cohorts, the classifier was reported to diagnose cytomegalovirus status with high specificity and sensitivity. A group of highly shared sequence variants was considered likely to be a technical artifact of the sequencing pipeline. When HLA alleles, especially DR and DQ, strongly co-occurred, TCR associations were difficult to assign to individual alleles. A further reported finding was that TCR beta sequences accurately predicted the HLA-A and HLA-B alleles for most subjects in the first cohort. In an earlier analysis of 500 to 650 of the donors, most TCR beta V segments appeared in productive rearrangements about 87% or about 30% of the time, broadly matching IMGT annotations. Because some donors lacked HLA typing at each locus, the association tests relied only on the typed subset. At a false discovery rate of 0.05, a later analysis linked fewer than 20,000 TCR beta sequences to specific HLA alleles. A later analysis found that most CMV-associated TCR beta chains appeared HLA-restricted, with HLA associations seemingly driven largely by CMV exposure. An association between a missense DCLRE1C variant and V-gene and J-gene trimming of TCR beta chains was found in a later genetic analysis and replicated in an independent cohort. In vitro tests confirmed that a few of the cytomegalovirus-associated TCR beta chains recognize cytomegalovirus antigens. The presence/absence analyses assumed that sequencing depth was roughly uniform across donors, and that assumption may not be true. Linkage disequilibrium might explain the correlated functional status among segregating V segments, but an unknown experimental factor could not be excluded. In a later analysis, HLA-associated TCR beta chains showed more clonal expansion and lower generation probabilities than non-associated chains that were equally common. The authors suggested that the approach could potentially be generalized to other disease states and immunological phenotypes. Some IMGT-functional V segments, including TRBV6-2 and TRBV6-3, could not be told apart with the 87-base-pair reads, so those segments were excluded. Only TCR beta chains were sequenced in this cohort, and the absence of alpha or paired-chain data limited detectable features. A later analysis found that TCR association rates varied across HLA loci, with DRB1 alleles showing the most associated TCRs and HLA-C alleles the fewest. A later analysis reported that several top co-occurrence clusters appeared linked to parvovirus B19, influenza, CMV and Epstein-Barr virus. Immune exposure information for the cohort was limited to CMV serostatus. In the study, about 150 TCR beta chains were listed as associated with cytomegalovirus.

The cohort comprised some 700 healthy bone marrow donors. Cohort members were all nominally healthy when sampled, although unrecorded immune exposures were likely present. CMV serostatus was recorded as positive for about 300 and negative for about 55% of the roughly 670 cohort members, whereas no CMV serostatus was recorded for the donor in question. Every donor gave a peripheral blood sample, and the peripheral blood mononuclear cells from that sample were used for TCR beta sequencing. Genomic DNA was extracted from the blood cell samples with the Qiagen DNeasy Blood Extraction Kit. Sequencing input: PBMCs. This TCR derives from a human donor in good health. The chain links TRBV5-1 with TRBJ1-1, and 7 junction bases match TRBD1. The sequence in DNA is TGCGCCAGCAGCGGAGGGACAGCTCAGAACACTGAAGCTTTCTTT. This codes for CASSGGTAQNTEAFF.